The 12 T cell receptor beta chains below come from one sample, sequenced in a study of shared clonotypes between healthy human individuals. The repertoire was sequenced with immunoSEQ multiplex PCR; TCRdb's copy has only in-frame clones and lacks some. The table lists about 640,000 clones, approximately 79% of them singletons. The specimen sequenced was memory CD4+ T cells sorted from blood. Subset of the sample: CD45RA-negative fraction. These receptors all stem from a woman aged 25 to 39 in good health.

This chain connects TRBV29-1 to TRBJ2-2; 9 bases agree with TRBD1. This CDR3 is built from 15 residues. After removal of 0 bases from V and 4 bases from J, the junction contained 3 bases not matched to a gene. Germline-derived CDR1 and CDR2 are SQVTM and ANQGSEA. For the CDR3, the DNA is TGCAGCGTTGAAGATGGGACAGGGCCCACCGGGGAGCTGTTTTTT. This translates into CSVEDGTGPTGELFF.

Comment on this clone: The identical CDR3 is also encoded by other nucleotide sequences in the sample. This sequence joins TRBV28 and TRBJ1-2; 9 bases agree with TRBD1. Trimming took 6 bases from V and 4 from J; bases not matched to a gene: 3. The germline gives CDR1 MDHEN, CDR2 SYDVKM. The CDR3 runs 13 residues. The CDR3 DNA reads TGTGCCAGCAGAGACAGGGGGACCTATGGCTACACCTTC. Protein: CASRDRGTYGYTF.

V gene TRBV5-1 combines with J gene TRBJ1-2, with 9 bases identical to TRBD1. The length of the CDR3 is 15 residues. Looked up from germline, CDR1 is SGHRS and CDR2 is YFSETQ. V was pared by 4 bases and J by 7 bases, with 11 bases of the junction left unmatched. The CDR3 is CASSKGDREGGGYTF. CDR3 sequence (DNA): TGCGCCAGCAGCAAGGGGGACAGGGAAGGTGGTGGCTACACCTTC. The entire variable domain, with the rest obtained from reference TRBV5-1 and TRBJ1-2, is as follows: KAGVTQTPRYLIKTRGQQVTLSCSPISGHRSVSWYQQTPGQGLQFLFEYFSETQRNKGNFPGRFSGRQFSNSRSEMNVSTLELGDSALYLCASSKGDREGGGYTFGSGTRLTVV.

Turning to this clone: Just one base apart from a much larger clone, this may be a read error. The chain couples TRBV11-3 to TRBJ2-3; no reliable D call. Germline values: CDR1 SGHNT, CDR2 YENEEA. Between the trimmed V and J ends, which lost 3 bases and 6 bases, there was a span of 4 bases. This CDR3 spans 11 amino acids. CDR3 bases: TGTGCCAGCAGCTTGGGGGATACGCAGTATTTT. Amino acid sequence: CASSLGDTQYF.

This clone was detected only once. This sequence joins TRBV27 and TRBJ2-1; unclear D gene. The V gene's germline CDR1 is MNHEY and CDR2 SMNVEV (reference sequence). Trimming shortened V by 2 bases and J by 0 bases, and 20 bases separated the two germline ends. The CDR3 has 19 residues. CDR3 in DNA: TGTGCCAGCAGTTTAGGTGACACCCACACCTTCCTCTCCTACAATGAGCAGTTCTTC. Translated, it gives CASSLGDTHTFLSYNEQFF.

In its sample, this clone was seen a few times. The gene calls are TRBV11-2 and TRBJ2-7; no clear D gene. Per germline, CDR1 SGHAT and CDR2 FQNNGV. Trimming took off 5 bases at V and 3 bases at J, with 11 bases between the two ends. This CDR3 spans 13 amino acids. CDR3 region: CASSPGPGYEQYF. Here the CDR3 DNA reads TGTGCCAGCAGCCCAGGACCTGGCTACGAGCAGTACTTC.

The gene calls are TRBV7-3 and TRBJ1-1; 7 nucleotides agree with TRBD1. CDR1 is SGHTA and CDR2 is FQGTGA in the germline V gene. This CDR3 contains 16 residues. Germline trimming cut 5 bases from V and 1 base from J; bases unmatched to any gene: 10. The DNA of the CDR3 is TGTGCCAGCAGCCATTGGTCCAGGGGGGAGAACACTGAAGCTTTCTTT. It translates to CASSHWSRGENTEAFF.

This sequence joins TRBV21-1 and TRBJ1-3; no DNA check was done on the table's D call, TRBD1. TRBV21-1 is assigned pseudogene status. This CDR3 spans 14 amino acids. CDR3 nucleotide sequence: TGTGCCAGCAGGGACAGGTTGTGGGGAAACACCATATATTTT. This translates into CASRDRLWGNTIYF.

Concerning this clone itself: Relative to the germline gene, one junction end is altered; a read error may explain this. The genes are TRBV5-4 and TRBJ2-7, with TRBD2 matching 9 bases. The CDR3 has 15 amino acids. Per germline, CDR1 SGHNT and CDR2 YYREEE (reference sequence). CDR3 sequence (DNA): TGTGCCAGCAACTTGGGAGGCGGGAGGGCCGGGGAGCAGTACTTC. Translation: CASNLGGGRAGEQYF.

The V gene is TRBV6-1, the J gene TRBJ2-1, with D unclear. V was pared by 1 base and J by 14 bases, with 18 bases between. The germline CDR1 and CDR2 sequences are MNHNS and SASEGT. The CDR3 runs to 14 residues. In DNA form, the CDR3 reads TGTGCCAGCAGTGAAGACACCCGGTCTCTCTTTAAGTTCTTC. Amino acid sequence: CASSEDTRSLFKFF.

The gene calls are TRBV28 and TRBJ2-4; 11 bases agree with TRBD2. The CDR3 is made up of 19 amino acids. J was trimmed by 0 bases and V by 4 bases; bases with no gene match: 11. Germline loops: CDR1 MDHEN, CDR2 SYDVKM. CDR3 in amino acids: CASSSPGGSGRGAKNIQYF. The CDR3 coding sequence is TGTGCCAGCAGTTCCCCGGGGGGTAGCGGGAGGGGAGCCAAAAACATTCAGTACTTC.

V gene TRBV7-2 combines with J gene TRBJ2-1, with D hard to call. V was pared by 1 base and J by 4 bases, with 11 bases between. This CDR3 is built from 15 residues. Germline lookup yields CDR1 SGHTA and CDR2 FQGNSA. The CDR3 sequence is CASSLGGQVYNEQFF. CDR3 DNA: TGTGCCAGCAGCTTAGGCGGTCAGGTATACAATGAGCAGTTCTTC.